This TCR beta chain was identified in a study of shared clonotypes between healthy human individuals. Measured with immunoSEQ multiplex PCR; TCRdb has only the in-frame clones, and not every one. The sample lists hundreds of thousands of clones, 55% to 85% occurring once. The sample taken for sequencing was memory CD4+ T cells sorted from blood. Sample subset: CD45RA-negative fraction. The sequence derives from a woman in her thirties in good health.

The CDR3 region is CASSQGQNTGELFF. CDR3 nucleotide sequence: TGTGCCAGCTCCCAGGGACAGAACACCGGGGAGCTGTTTTTT. This chain joins TRBV11-3 and TRBJ2-2; D might be TRBD1 (6 bases). The CDR3 extends over 14 amino acids. From germline, CDR1 is SGHNT and CDR2 YENEEA. Trimming shortened V by 8 bases and J by 1 base, and 11 bases separated the two germline ends. Based on the CDR3 plus reference TRBV11-3 and TRBJ2-2, the full variable domain is EAGVVQSPRYKIIEKKQPVAFWCNPISGHNTLYWYLQNLGQGPELLIRYENEEAVDDSQLPKDRFSAERLKGVDSTLKIQPAELGDSAVYLCASSQGQNTGELFFGEGSRLTVL.